This T cell receptor beta chain was observed in a study of T cell repertoires in cytomegalovirus infection. Study-level background: Recently identified HLA-C-restricted CMV epitopes and well-studied HLA-B-restricted CMV epitopes were used by the study. From public TCR beta signatures came an indication of both CMV infection and matching HLA type. Findings and caveats of the study: What dominated the ex vivo response were HLA-C-restricted CMV-specific TCR beta clonotypes.

This clonotype has ten or more counts. Its antigen is as yet unknown. The germline gives CDR1 MNHEY, CDR2 SVGAGI. This CDR3 is 13 amino acids long. Trimming removed 2 bases at V and 7 bases at J, with 9 bases between. TCRdb reprocessed the reads with MiXCR, giving one entry per CDR3 protein. The sample consists of roughly 920,000 distinct CDR3 sequences, 25% to 40% of them appearing once. The sequences come from cultured CD8+ T cells from PBMCs, collected from culture after CMV antigen stimulation. The gene calls are TRBV6-5 and TRBJ2-1; weak D call: TRBD2 (6 bases). The origin of this receptor is a human donor in good health (CMV status not recorded). Some clones in this sample may be carry-over from other donors' samples. The CDR3 nucleotides read TGTGCCAGCAGTTACGGCGGACTAAATGAGCAGTTCTTC. Its protein is CASSYGGLNEQFF.